This T cell receptor beta chain appears in the sequencing data of a study of cytomegalovirus exposure and HLA in healthy donors. Study-wide results and caveats: Later work showed greater clonal expansion in HLA-associated TCR beta chains than in equally common others. A later analysis reportedly identified an Asian-associated ancestry cluster as carrying fewer N-insertions than the approximately 670-donor mean. Productive rates of about 90% or about 30% were seen for most TCR beta V segments in an earlier analysis.

V lost 9 bases and J 2 bases, leaving 17 bases between the germline ends. CDR3 size: 15 residues. Germline values: CDR1 SNHLY, CDR2 FYNNEI. Healthy bone marrow donors made up the donors. In the PCR, 60 Vbeta and 13 Jbeta primers were used. Here immunoSEQ multiplex PCR was the method, and the copy in TCRdb shows in-frame clones only, minus some. The table lists 110,000 or so clones, under 85% of them singletons, with roughly 11% in the top ten. With respect to this clone: Its target is unknown.

The receptor was derived from a man between 35 and 55 years old in good health and CMV-seropositive. Sequencing was done on a sample of PBMCs. The rearrangement joins TRBV2 to TRBJ1-5, with a tentative D call TRBD1 (5 bases). The CDR3 nucleotides are TGTGCCAGTGGAAGGGAGTCGGGGGGCAATCAGCCCCAGCATTTT. Amino acid sequence: CASGRESGGNQPQHF.